The 18 T cell receptor beta chains listed next were all sequenced from one sample in a study of blood T cell repertoires in COVID-19. Profiled with immunoSEQ multiplex PCR; TCRdb holds only in-frame clones, not every one. Among approximately 310,000 clones listed, around 85% were seen once. The sequenced material came from PBMCs or T cells enriched from blood (not recorded which). The origin of the receptors is a woman in her twenties or thirties who had been exposed to COVID-19.

This chain joins TRBV28 and TRBJ2-6; D remains ambiguous. Trimming shortened V by 5 bases and J by 2 bases, and 13 bases separated the two germline ends. This CDR3 comprises 16 residues. Germline CDR1 is MDHEN and CDR2 is SYDVKM. For the CDR3, the DNA is TGTGCCAGCAGTCCCCATACTCCCGCTGGGGCCAACGTCCTGACTTTC. Residues: CASSPHTPAGANVLTF.

This clone came up a few times. V gene TRBV9 combines with J gene TRBJ1-2; 8 positions match TRBD1. From germline, CDR1 is SGDLS and CDR2 YYNGEE. The CDR3 has 15 amino acids. Trimming cost V 4 bases and J 6 bases; bases outside gene matches: 11. The CDR3 region is CASSSGTGQRDGYTF. CDR3 sequence (DNA): TGTGCCAGCAGCTCCGGGACAGGCCAACGGGATGGCTACACCTTC.

This clone came up once. The genes are TRBV12-5 and TRBJ2-7; 7 bases map to TRBD1. Trimming took 0 bases from V and 7 from J; bases not matched to a gene: 9. Germline assignment: CDR1 LGHNT and CDR2 FRNRAP. This CDR3 spans 15 amino acids. The CDR3 nucleotides are TGTGCTAGTGGTTTGGTCTTCCAGGGGGTCGAAGAGCAGTACTTC. Its protein product is CASGLVFQGVEEQYF. The variable domain in full, completed from reference TRBV12-5 and TRBJ2-7, reads DARVTQTPRHKVTEMGQEVTMRCQPILGHNTVFWYRQTMMQGLELLAYFRNRAPLDDSGMPKDRFSAEMPDATLATLKIQPSEPRDSAVYFCASGLVFQGVEEQYFGPGTRLTVT.

CDR3 DNA sequence: TGTGCCAGCATGGGGACTAGCGGACACGAGCAGTACTTC. This sequence encodes CASMGTSGHEQYF. The chain employs TRBV28 and TRBJ2-7, with 11 bases identical to TRBD2. This CDR3 has 13 residues. Germline trimming cut 7 bases from V and 5 bases from J; bases unmatched to any gene: 4. The V gene's germline CDR1 is MDHEN and CDR2 SYDVKM.

This clone was seen a single time. The V call is TRBV6-2 or TRBV6-3, the J call TRBJ2-1; 12 bases are shared with TRBD2. Germline loops: CDR1 MNHEY, CDR2 SVGEGT. CDR3 length equals 16 residues. V gave up 3 bases and J gave up 2 bases; unmatched junction bases: 2. CDR3 residues: CASSYSSGGAYNEQFF. In DNA form, the CDR3 reads TGTGCCAGCAGTTATTCTAGCGGGGGGGCCTACAATGAGCAGTTCTTC.

V usage is TRBV5-1 and J usage is TRBJ2-7; TRBD2 agrees at 12 bases. The CDR3 contains 15 residues. V dropped 2 bases and J dropped 4; count of bases not matched to a gene: 4. Germline CDR1 is SGHRS and CDR2 is YFSETQ. The chain's CDR3 is CASSFLAGGPYEQYF. Here the CDR3 DNA reads TGCGCCAGCAGCTTCCTAGCGGGAGGGCCATACGAGCAGTACTTC.

As regards this clone: Germline is not matched at one junction end, which may reflect a read error. The rearrangement uses TRBV7-7 and TRBJ2-3; 12 nucleotides match TRBD2. CDR3 size: 14 residues. Germline CDR1 SSHAT, CDR2 FNYEAQ (reference sequence). The CDR3 DNA reads TGTGCTAGCAGCTTGGGACTAGCGGGAGATACGCAGTATTTT. Protein product: CASSLGLAGDTQYF.

The chain is built from TRBV6-5 and TRBJ1-2; TRBD1 might be the D (5 bases). The CDR3 runs 14 residues. CDR1 is MNHEY and CDR2 is SVGAGI in the germline V gene. Trimming shortened V by 6 bases and J by 8 bases, and 19 bases separated the two germline ends. Here the CDR3 reads CASRPWVRAAGYTF. The CDR3 nucleotides are TGTGCCAGCAGACCTTGGGTCAGGGCCGCGGGCTACACCTTC.

The chain has TRBV27 and TRBJ2-1; 10 bases line up with TRBD2. CDR1 is MNHEY, CDR2 SMNVEV, per germline (reference sequence). There are 16 residues in the CDR3. With V trimmed by 4 bases and J by 7 bases, 10 bases remained unmatched. CDR3 sequence: CASSSGASGRVNEQFF. The CDR3 nucleotides read TGTGCCAGCAGTTCCGGGGCTAGCGGGAGAGTGAATGAGCAGTTCTTC.

The rearrangement joins TRBV2 to TRBJ1-2, with D perhaps matching TRBD1 (5 bases). Germline V gives CDR1 SNHLY, CDR2 FYNNEI. The CDR3 loop spans 12 amino acids. Trimming took off 6 bases at V and 2 bases at J, with 7 bases between the two ends. The CDR3 here is CASRQENYGYTF. CDR3 DNA: TGTGCCAGCAGACAGGAAAACTATGGCTACACCTTC.

The V call is TRBV7-9, the J call TRBJ2-7; 7 positions agree with TRBD1. The CDR3 totals 14 residues. Germline values: CDR1 SEHNR, CDR2 FQNEAQ (reference sequence). Trimming at V came to 3 bases and at J to 6 bases, leaving 8 bases not matched to a gene. The CDR3 region has the DNA TGTGCCAGCAGCTTTGACAGGGTCGGTGGCGAGCAGTACTTC. Amino acids: CASSFDRVGGEQYF.

The CDR3 reads CSASLNSNQPQHF. CDR3 bases: TGCAGTGCTAGTTTAAATAGCAATCAGCCCCAGCATTTT. V and J are TRBV20-1 and TRBJ1-5; D not resolved. Deletions cut 3 bases from V and 0 bases from J, with 6 bases between. Germline CDR1 and CDR2: DFQATT and SNEGSKA (reference sequence). The CDR3 has 13 residues.

This clone was observed a single time. The rearrangement uses TRBV2 and TRBJ2-7, with 9 bases that match TRBD1. This CDR3 is built from 15 residues. Trimming cost V 6 bases and J 3 bases; bases outside gene matches: 9. Germline V gives CDR1 SNHLY, CDR2 FYNNEI. The CDR3 nucleotides read TGTGCCAGCAGGGGCCCTGGGACAGGGTTCTACGAGCAGTACTTC. Its protein is CASRGPGTGFYEQYF.

The J gene is TRBJ1-1, the V gene TRBV7-2, with 11 nucleotides matching TRBD1. V was clipped by 6 bases and J by 4 bases; unmatched bases: 7. The CDR3 has 15 residues. CDR1 SGHTA and CDR2 FQGNSA come from the germline V gene. Written as DNA, the CDR3 is TGTGCCAGCAGGACTCCCGGGACAGGGGGCACTGAAGCTTTCTTT. Encoded protein: CASRTPGTGGTEAFF. The full variable domain, completed using reference TRBV7-2 and TRBJ1-1, is GAGVSQSPSNKVTEKGKDVELRCDPISGHTALYWYRQSLGQGLEFLIYFQGNSAPDKSGLPSDRFSAERTGGSVSTLTIQRTQQEDSAVYLCASRTPGTGGTEAFFGQGTRLTVV.

The table lists this clone with a few counts. This chain connects TRBV4-1 to TRBJ2-7; weak D call: TRBD2 (6 bases). This CDR3 is 16 amino acids long. CDR1 and CDR2 from the germline V gene are MGHRA and YSYEKL. V lost 0 bases to trimming and J lost 4 bases, with 16 bases between them. The CDR3 coding sequence is TGCGCCAGCAGCCAAGAAGCCCGGGGGTTAAAGTACGAGCAGTACTTC. It is translated as CASSQEARGLKYEQYF.

This rearrangement joins TRBV9 to TRBJ2-7; 9 bases fit TRBD2. The V gene end was trimmed by 0 bases and the J gene end by 6 bases; junction bases not matched to a gene: 4. This CDR3 region has 14 residues. Germline V CDR1 and CDR2: SGDLS, YYNGEE. The CDR3 DNA reads as TGTGCCAGCAGCGTAGGTAGCGGGAGTTCCGAGCAGTACTTC. Translation: CASSVGSGSSEQYF.

The genes are TRBV28 and TRBJ1-1; TRBD1 might be the D (6 bases). Germline loops: CDR1 MDHEN, CDR2 SYDVKM. There are 14 residues in the CDR3. The ends were cut back, 0 bases at V and 5 bases at J, with 10 bases in the middle. The CDR3 sequence is CASSLWGAHTEAFF. Written as DNA, the CDR3 is TGTGCCAGCAGTTTATGGGGGGCGCATACTGAAGCTTTCTTT.

The chain uses TRBV30 and TRBJ1-5, with D possibly being TRBD1 (6 bases). CDR1 is GTSNPN, CDR2 SVGIG, per germline (reference sequence). V was clipped by 4 bases and J by 9 bases, with 13 bases between them. This CDR3 region has 12 residues. This CDR3 reads CAWKQGLGPQHF. The CDR3 region has the DNA TGTGCCTGGAAACAGGGCTTGGGGCCCCAGCATTTT. Full variable domain (remainder filled in from reference TRBV30 and TRBJ1-5): SQTIHQWPATLVQPVGSPLSLECTVEGTSNPNLYWYRQAAGRGLQLLFYSVGIGQISSEVPQNLSASRPQDRQFILSSKKLLLSDSGFYLCAWKQGLGPQHFGDGTRLSIL.